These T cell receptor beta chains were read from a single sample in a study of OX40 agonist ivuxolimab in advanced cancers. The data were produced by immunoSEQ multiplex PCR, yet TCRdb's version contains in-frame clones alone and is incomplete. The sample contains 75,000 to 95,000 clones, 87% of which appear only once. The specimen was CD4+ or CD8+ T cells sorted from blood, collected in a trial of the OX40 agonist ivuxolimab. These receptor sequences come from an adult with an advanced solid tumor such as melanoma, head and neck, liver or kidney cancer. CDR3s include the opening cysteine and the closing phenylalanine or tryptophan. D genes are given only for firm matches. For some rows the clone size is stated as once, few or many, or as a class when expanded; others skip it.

TGTGCCAGTAGTACCATCGGGACTAGCCGAAACAATGAGCAGTTCTTC	CASSTIGTSRNNEQFF	TRBJ2-1	TRBV19	TRBD2	NA
TGTGCCTGGAGTGTCAAGGAGACCCAGTACTTC	CAWSVKETQYF	TRBJ2-5	TRBV30	NA	NA
TGTGCCAGCAGCTTAAAACAAGCGGGAGCAAATACGCAGTATTTT	CASSLKQAGANTQYF	TRBJ2-3	TRBV7-3	TRBD2	NA
TGCGCCAGCAAAGGAAAGCGGGGGGGTATGGATACGCAGTATTTT	CASKGKRGGMDTQYF	TRBJ2-3	TRBV10-2	TRBD2	NA
TGTGCCAGCAGTATCGACAGGGACCATGGCTACACCTTC	CASSIDRDHGYTF	TRBJ1-2	TRBV2	TRBD1	NA
TGTGCCACCAGCCCATCGGGGGGGATTAGGGAGACCCAGTACTTC	CATSPSGGIRETQYF	TRBJ2-5	TRBV15	TRBD2	NA
TGTGCCAGCAGCTACGGGGCGAACACTGAAGCTTTCTTT	CASSYGANTEAFF	TRBJ1-1	TRBV7-2	NA	NA
TGCAGCGTTGAAGATCGGACTCCTAACTACAATGAGCAGTTCTTC	CSVEDRTPNYNEQFF	TRBJ2-1	TRBV29-1	NA	NA
TGTGCCAGCAGCTTGGGACCTCGGACTGCATACAATGAGCAGTTCTTC	CASSLGPRTAYNEQFF	TRBJ2-1	TRBV7-8	NA	NA
TGCGCCAGCAGCTTGTTACAGGGTAACTATGGCTACACCTTC	CASSLLQGNYGYTF	TRBJ1-2	TRBV5-1	NA	NA
TGTGCCAGCAGCTTAAATTTAGGGGCTGGAGGTGATACGCAGTATTTT	CASSLNLGAGGDTQYF	TRBJ2-3	TRBV7-9	NA	NA
TGTGCCAGCAAAGGGATGTCCTACAATGAGCAGTTCTTC	CASKGMSYNEQFF	TRBJ2-1	TRBV7-9	NA	once
TGTGCCATAAATGCTGGGAACACTGAAGCTTTCTTT	CAINAGNTEAFF	TRBJ1-1	TRBV28	NA	NA